This TCR beta chain was recorded in a study of graft-versus-host responses after intestinal transplantation. Clones were read by immunoSEQ multiplex PCR, and TCRdb kept only the in-frame ones, dropping some. The sample carries 20,000 to 25,000 clones, roughly 42% recorded once. The CDR3 runs 16 residues. Trimming stripped 0 bases from V and 4 bases from J, with 15 bases between. CDR1 is ENHRY, CDR2 SYGVKD, per germline. The sequencing used alloreactive CD4+ T cells from a mixed lymphocyte reaction culture, collected before intestinal transplant. Subset noted: CFSE-low proliferating T cells sorted from approximately 6-day pre-transplant mixed lymphocyte reaction (GvH or HvG direction). V gene TRBV10-3 combines with J gene TRBJ1-2; D unresolved. The receptor comes from a human patient who received an intestinal transplant. The CDR3 sequence is CAISESWARSAYGYTF. In nucleotides, the CDR3 is TGTGCCATCAGTGAGTCCTGGGCCCGCTCAGCCTATGGCTACACCTTC.